A selection of T cell receptor beta chains follows, all from one sample in a study of T cells in narcolepsy. TCRdb's copy holds only in-frame clones and misses some; the assay was immunoSEQ multiplex PCR. The sample includes tens of thousands of clones, around two thirds of them seen just once. Material for sequencing was memory (CD45RA-) CD4+ T cells from blood. The receptor set was obtained from a human donor in good health. The CDR3 runs from the conserved cysteine through the conserved F or W.

V	J	CDR3
TRBV30	TRBJ1-5	CAWSHNLLSVWPQHF
TRBV6-1	TRBJ2-7	CASRRPGGGEQYF
TRBV15	TRBJ1-6	CATSREPPGHNSPLHF
TRBV6-6	TRBJ2-1	CASSSERGAYNEQFF
TRBV4-1	TRBJ2-5	CARSQGTDRGATQYF
TRBV6-1	TRBJ2-1	CASSEAQVGEQFF
TRBV5-1	TRBJ2-2	CASSSEGAGELFF
TRBV15	TRBJ1-6	CATSRGFGSPLHF
TRBV28	TRBJ1-4	CASSSHRDSYNEKLFF
TRBV2	TRBJ1-5	CASSSKDREQPQHF
TRBV5-1	TRBJ2-5	CASGLSGSPEETQYF
TRBV23-1	TRBJ2-6	CAGKSNREIGF
TRBV29-1	TRBJ2-1	CSVAVNEQFF